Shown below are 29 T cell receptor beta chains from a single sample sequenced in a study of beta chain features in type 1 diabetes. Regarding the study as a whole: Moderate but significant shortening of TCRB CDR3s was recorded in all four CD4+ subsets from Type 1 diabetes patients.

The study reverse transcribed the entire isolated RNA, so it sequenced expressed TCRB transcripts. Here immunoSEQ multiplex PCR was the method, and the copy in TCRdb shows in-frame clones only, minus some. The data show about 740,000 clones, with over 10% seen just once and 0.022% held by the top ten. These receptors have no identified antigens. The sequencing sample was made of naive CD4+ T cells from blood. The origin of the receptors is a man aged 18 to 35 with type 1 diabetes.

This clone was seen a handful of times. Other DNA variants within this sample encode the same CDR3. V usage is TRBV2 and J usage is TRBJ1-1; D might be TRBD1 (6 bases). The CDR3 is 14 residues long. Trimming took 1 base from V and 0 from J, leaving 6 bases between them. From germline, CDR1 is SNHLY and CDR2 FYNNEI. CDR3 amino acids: CASSEDRVNTEAFF. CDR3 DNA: TGTGCCAGCAGTGAAGACAGGGTGAACACTGAAGCTTTCTTT.

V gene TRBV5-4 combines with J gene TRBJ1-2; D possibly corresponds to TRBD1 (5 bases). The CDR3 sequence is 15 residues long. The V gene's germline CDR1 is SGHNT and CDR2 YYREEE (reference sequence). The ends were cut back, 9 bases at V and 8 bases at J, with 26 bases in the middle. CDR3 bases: TGTGCCACTCGGGACTTCACCTCTGGGTTGATGGGCTACACCTTC. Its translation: CATRDFTSGLMGYTF.

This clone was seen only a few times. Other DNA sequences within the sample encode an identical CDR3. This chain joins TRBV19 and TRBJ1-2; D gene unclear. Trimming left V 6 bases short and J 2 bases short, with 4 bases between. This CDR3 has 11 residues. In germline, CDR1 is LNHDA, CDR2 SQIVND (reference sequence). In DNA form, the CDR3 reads TGTGCCAGTAGCCGGAACTATGGCTACACCTTC. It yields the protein CASSRNYGYTF.

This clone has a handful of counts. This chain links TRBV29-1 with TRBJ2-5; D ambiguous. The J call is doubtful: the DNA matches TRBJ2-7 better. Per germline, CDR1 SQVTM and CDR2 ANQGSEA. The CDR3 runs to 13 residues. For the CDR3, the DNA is TGCAGCGTTCTGAGAACACAAACCTACGAGCAGTACTTC. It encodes CSVLRTQTYEQYF.

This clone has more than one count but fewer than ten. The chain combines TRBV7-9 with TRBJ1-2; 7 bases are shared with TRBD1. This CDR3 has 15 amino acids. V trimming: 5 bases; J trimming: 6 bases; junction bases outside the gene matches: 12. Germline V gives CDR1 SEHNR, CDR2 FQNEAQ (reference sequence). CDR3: CASSGGTARRNGYTF. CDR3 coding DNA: TGTGCCAGCAGCGGGGGGACAGCCCGGAGAAATGGCTACACCTTC.

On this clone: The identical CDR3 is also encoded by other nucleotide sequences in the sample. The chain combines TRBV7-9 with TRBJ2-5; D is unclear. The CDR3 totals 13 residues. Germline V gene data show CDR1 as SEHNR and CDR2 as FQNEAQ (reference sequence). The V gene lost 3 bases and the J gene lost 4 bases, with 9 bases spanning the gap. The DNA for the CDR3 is TGTGCCAGCAGCTTTGGGGTAGGAGAGACCCAGTACTTC. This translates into CASSFGVGETQYF. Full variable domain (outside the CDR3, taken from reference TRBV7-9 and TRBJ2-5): DTGVSQNPRHKITKRGQNVTFRCDPISEHNRLYWYRQTLGQGPEFLTYFQNEAQLEKSRLLSDRFSAERPKGSFSTLEIQRTEQGDSAMYLCASSFGVGETQYFGPGTRLLVL.

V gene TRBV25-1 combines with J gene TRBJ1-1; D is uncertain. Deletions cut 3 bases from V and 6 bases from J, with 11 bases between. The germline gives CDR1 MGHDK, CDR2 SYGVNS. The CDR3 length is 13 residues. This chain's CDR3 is CASSDIRVAEAFF. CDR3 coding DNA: TGTGCCAGCAGTGACATAAGGGTCGCTGAAGCTTTCTTT.

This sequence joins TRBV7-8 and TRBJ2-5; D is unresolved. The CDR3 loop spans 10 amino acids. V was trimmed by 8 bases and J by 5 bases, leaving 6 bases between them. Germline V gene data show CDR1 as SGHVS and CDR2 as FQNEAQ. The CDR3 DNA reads TGTGCCAGCGAGCCCGAGACCCAGTACTTC. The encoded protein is CASEPETQYF.

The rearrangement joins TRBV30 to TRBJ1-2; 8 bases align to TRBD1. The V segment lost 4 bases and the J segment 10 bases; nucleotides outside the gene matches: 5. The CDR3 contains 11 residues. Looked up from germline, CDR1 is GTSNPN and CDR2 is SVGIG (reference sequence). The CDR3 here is CAWTATGVYTF. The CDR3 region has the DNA TGTGCCTGGACCGCGACAGGGGTCTACACCTTC. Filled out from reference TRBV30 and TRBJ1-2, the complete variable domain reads SQTIHQWPATLVQPVGSPLSLECTVEGTSNPNLYWYRQAAGRGLQLLFYSVGIGQISSEVPQNLSASRPQDRQFILSSKKLLLSDSGFYLCAWTATGVYTFGSGTRLTVV.

CDR3 amino acids: CASSHGPLGSTEAFF. As DNA, the CDR3 is TGTGCCAGCAGCCACGGGCCTCTGGGGTCCACTGAAGCTTTCTTT. V and J are TRBV6-5 and TRBJ1-1; no reliable D call. CDR1 MNHEY and CDR2 SVGAGI come from the germline V gene. CDR3 size: 15 residues. Trimming took off 6 bases at V and 4 bases at J, with 18 bases between the two ends.

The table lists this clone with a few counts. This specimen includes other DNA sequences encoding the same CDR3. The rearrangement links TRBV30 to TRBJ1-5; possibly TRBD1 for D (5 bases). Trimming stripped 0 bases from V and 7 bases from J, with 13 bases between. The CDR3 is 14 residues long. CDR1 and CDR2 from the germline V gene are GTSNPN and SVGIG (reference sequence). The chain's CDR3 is CAWSVGSGNQPQHF. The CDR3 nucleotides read TGTGCCTGGAGTGTTGGGTCAGGGAACCAGCCCCAGCATTTT.

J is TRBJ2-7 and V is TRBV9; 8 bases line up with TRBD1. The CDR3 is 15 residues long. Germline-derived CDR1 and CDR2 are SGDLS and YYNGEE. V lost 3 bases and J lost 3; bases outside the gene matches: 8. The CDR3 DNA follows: TGTGCCAGCAGCGCTGGGGGCGACAGGGGCTACGAGCAGTACTTC. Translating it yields CASSAGGDRGYEQYF. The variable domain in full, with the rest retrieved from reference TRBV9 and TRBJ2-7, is DSGVTQTPKHLITATGQRVTLRCSPRSGDLSVYWYQQSLDQGLQFLIQYYNGEERAKGNILERFSAQQFPDLHSELNLSSLELGDSALYFCASSAGGDRGYEQYFGPGTRLTVT.

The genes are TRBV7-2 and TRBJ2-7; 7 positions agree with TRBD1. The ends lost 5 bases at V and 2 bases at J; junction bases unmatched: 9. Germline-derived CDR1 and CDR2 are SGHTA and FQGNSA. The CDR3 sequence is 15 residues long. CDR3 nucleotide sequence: TGTGCCAGCAGCAACCAACAGGGGCCGACCTACGAGCAGTACTTC. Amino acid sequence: CASSNQQGPTYEQYF.

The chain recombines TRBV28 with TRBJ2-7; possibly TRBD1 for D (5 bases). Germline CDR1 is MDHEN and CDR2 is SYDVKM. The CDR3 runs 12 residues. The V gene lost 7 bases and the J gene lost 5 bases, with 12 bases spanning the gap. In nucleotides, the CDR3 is TGTGCCAGCAACAGGCAGACCAACGAGCAGTACTTC. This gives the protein CASNRQTNEQYF.

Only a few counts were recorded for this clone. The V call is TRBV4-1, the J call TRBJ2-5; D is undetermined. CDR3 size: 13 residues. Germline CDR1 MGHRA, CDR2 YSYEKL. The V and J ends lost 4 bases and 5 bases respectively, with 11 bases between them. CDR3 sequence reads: CASSLILGETQYF. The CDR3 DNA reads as TGCGCCAGCAGCCTCATACTTGGGGAGACCCAGTACTTC.

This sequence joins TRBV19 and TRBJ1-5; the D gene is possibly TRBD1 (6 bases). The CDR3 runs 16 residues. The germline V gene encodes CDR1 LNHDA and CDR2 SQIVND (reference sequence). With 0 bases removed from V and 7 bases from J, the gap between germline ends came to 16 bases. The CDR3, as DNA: TGTGCCAGTAGTATAGAGAGTGCGGGGGCGCGGCAGCCCCAGCATTTT. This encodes CASSIESAGARQPQHF.

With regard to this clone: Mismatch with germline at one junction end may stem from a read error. The CDR3 coding sequence is TGTGCTAGCAGCCCCGAACAAGAGACCCAGTACTTC. Translating gives CASSPEQETQYF. The chain uses TRBV7-7 and TRBJ2-5, with D unclear. Germline V CDR1 and CDR2: SSHAT, FNYEAQ (reference sequence). The CDR3 extends over 12 amino acids.

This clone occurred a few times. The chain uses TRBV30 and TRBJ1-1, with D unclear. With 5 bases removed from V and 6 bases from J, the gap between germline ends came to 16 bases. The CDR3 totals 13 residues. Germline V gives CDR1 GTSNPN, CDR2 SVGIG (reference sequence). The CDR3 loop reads CAWEGRTWAEAFF. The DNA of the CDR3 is TGTGCCTGGGAAGGACGGACCTGGGCTGAAGCTTTCTTT.

CDR3 region: CASSLVGYEAFF. CDR3 coding DNA: TGCGCCAGCAGCTTGGTTGGGTATGAAGCTTTCTTT. This chain links TRBV5-1 with TRBJ1-1; D unresolved. This CDR3 has 12 residues. Germline V CDR1 and CDR2: SGHRS, YFSETQ. The V end was cut by 0 bases, the J end by 7 bases, with 7 bases between.

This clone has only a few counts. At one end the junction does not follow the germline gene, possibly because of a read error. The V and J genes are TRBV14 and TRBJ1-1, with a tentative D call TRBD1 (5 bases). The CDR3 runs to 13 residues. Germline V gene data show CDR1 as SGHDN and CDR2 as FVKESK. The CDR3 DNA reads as TGTGCCAGCGGCCAGGGAACCTACACTGAAGCTTTCTTT. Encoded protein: CASGQGTYTEAFF.

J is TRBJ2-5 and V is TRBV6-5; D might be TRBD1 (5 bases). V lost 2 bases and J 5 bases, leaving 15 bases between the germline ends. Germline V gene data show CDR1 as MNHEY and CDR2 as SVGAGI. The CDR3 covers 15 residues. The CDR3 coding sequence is TGTGCCAGCAGTTACCAGGCGCAGGGTTTGGAGACCCAGTACTTC. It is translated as CASSYQAQGLETQYF.

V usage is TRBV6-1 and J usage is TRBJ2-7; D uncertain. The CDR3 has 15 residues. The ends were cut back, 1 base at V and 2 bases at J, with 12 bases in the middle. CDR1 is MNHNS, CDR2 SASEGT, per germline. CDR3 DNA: TGTGCCAGCAGTGAAGGGGTGGTGGGGACCTACGAGCAGTACTTC. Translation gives CASSEGVVGTYEQYF.

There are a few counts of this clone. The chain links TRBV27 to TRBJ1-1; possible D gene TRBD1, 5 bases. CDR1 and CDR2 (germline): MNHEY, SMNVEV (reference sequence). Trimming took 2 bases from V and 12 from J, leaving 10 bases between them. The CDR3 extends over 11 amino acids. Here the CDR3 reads CASSLGGMPFF. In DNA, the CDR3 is TGTGCCAGCAGTTTAGGGGGGATGCCTTTCTTT.

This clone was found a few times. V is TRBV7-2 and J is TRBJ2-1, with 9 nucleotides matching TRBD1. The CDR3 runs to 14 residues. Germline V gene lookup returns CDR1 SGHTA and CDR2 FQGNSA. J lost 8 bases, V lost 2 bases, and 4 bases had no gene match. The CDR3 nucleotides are TGTGCCAGCAGCTTATACAGGGGGCGCGATGAGCAGTTCTTC. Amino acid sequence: CASSLYRGRDEQFF.

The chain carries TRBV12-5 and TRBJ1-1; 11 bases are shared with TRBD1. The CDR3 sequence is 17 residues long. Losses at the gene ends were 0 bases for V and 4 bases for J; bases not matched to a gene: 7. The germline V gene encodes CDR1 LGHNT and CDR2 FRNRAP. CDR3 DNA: TGTGCTAGTGGTTTGGTACTTCCCGGGACAGGGGGCACTGAAGCTTTCTTT. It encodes CASGLVLPGTGGTEAFF.

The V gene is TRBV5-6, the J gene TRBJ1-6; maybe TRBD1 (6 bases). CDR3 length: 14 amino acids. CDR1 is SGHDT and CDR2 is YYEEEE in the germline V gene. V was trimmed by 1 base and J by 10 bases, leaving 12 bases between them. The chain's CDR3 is CASSLMGAVSPLHF. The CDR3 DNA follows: TGTGCCAGCAGCTTGATGGGGGCGGTGTCACCCCTCCACTTT.

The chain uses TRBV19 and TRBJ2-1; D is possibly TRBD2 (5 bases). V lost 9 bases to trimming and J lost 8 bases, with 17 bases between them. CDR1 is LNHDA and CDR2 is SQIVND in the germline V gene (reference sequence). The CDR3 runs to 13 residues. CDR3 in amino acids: CASGRPNGDEQFF. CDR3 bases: TGTGCCAGCGGACGGCCCAACGGGGATGAGCAGTTCTTC.

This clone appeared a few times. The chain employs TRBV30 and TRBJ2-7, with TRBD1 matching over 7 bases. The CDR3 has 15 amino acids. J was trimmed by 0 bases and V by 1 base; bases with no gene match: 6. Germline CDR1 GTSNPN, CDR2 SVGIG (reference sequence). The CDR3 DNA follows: TGTGCCTGGAGTGGGGTCAGGGGGAGCTCCTACGAGCAGTACTTC. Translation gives CAWSGVRGSSYEQYF.

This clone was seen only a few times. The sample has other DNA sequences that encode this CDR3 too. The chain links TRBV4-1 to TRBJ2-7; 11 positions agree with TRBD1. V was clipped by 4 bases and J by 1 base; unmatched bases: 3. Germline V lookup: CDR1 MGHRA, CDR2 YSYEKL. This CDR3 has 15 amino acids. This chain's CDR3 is CASSPGQGASYEQYF. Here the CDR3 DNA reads TGCGCCAGCAGCCCAGGACAGGGGGCTTCCTACGAGCAGTACTTC.